The source of this T cell receptor (beta chain) is a study of CD8+ T cells in alopecia areata. Germline V CDR1 and CDR2: SQVTM, ANQGSEA. Trimming removed 1 base at V and 3 bases at J, with 14 bases between. The CDR3 is made up of 15 amino acids. Sequencing used cDNA as its template, made by extracting RNA and reverse transcribing it. Method: immunoSEQ multiplex PCR; TCRdb's copy keeps in-frame clones and lacks some. The sample includes roughly 180,000 clones, almost 65% seen only once; the top ten take 1.5% to 2%. This chain joins TRBV29-1 and TRBJ2-3, with D possibly matching TRBD1 (6 bases). Sequencing used CD4+ T cells sorted from blood, obtained at week 0. This sequence originates from a human donor with alopecia areata. The CDR3 loop is CSVEALGAGTDTQYF. In DNA form, the CDR3 reads TGCAGCGTTGAAGCTTTGGGGGCCGGGACAGATACGCAGTATTTT.